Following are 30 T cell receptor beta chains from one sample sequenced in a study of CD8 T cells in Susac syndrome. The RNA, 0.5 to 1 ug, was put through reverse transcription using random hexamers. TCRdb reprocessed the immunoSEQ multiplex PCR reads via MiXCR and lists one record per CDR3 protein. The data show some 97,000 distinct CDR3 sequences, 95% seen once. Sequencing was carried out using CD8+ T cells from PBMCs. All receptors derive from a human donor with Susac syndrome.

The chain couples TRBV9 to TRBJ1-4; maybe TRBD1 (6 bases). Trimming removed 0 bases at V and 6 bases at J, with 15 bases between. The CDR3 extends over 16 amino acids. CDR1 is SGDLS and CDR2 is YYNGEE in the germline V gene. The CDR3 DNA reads TGTGCCAGCAGCGTAGAGATCAGGGGCGGGGATGAAAAACTGTTTTTT. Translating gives CASSVEIRGGDEKLFF. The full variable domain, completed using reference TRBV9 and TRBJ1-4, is DSGVTQTPKHLITATGQRVTLRCSPRSGDLSVYWYQQSLDQGLQFLIQYYNGEERAKGNILERFSAQQFPDLHSELNLSSLELGDSALYFCASSVEIRGGDEKLFFGSGTQLSVL.

The CDR3 DNA sequence: TGCAGTGCTAGCAAGGGGGATCAGCCCCAGCATTTT. Translating gives CSASKGDQPQHF. J is TRBJ1-5 and V is TRBV20-1; weak D call: TRBD1 (6 bases). In germline, CDR1 is DFQATT, CDR2 SNEGSKA (reference sequence). The CDR3 sequence is 12 residues long. Trimming cost V 3 bases and J 5 bases, with 8 bases left between them.

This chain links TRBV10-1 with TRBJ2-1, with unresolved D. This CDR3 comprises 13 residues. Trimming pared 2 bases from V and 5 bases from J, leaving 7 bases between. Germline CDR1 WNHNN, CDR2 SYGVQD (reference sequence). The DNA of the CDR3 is TGCGCCAGCAGTGAGGGCTCTAACAATGAGCAGTTCTTC. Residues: CASSEGSNNEQFF.

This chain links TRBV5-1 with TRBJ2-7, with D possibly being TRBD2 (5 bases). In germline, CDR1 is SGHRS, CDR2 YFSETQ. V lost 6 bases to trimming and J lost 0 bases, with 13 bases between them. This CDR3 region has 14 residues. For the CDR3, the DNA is TGCGCCAGCACCCAGGACTTAAGCTCCTACGAGCAGTACTTC. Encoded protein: CASTQDLSSYEQYF.

The CDR3 sequence: CASSHDGYYGYTF. The DNA for the CDR3 is TGTGCCAGCAGCCACGACGGCTACTATGGCTACACCTTC. The gene calls are TRBV6-5 and TRBJ1-2; no reliable D call. Germline loops: CDR1 MNHEY, CDR2 SVGAGI. The ends were cut back, 6 bases at V and 3 bases at J, with 11 bases in the middle. The CDR3 covers 13 residues.

The CDR3 bases are TGTGCCAGCAGCTTAGACTCCCCGCTCGATACGCAGTATTTT. This sequence encodes CASSLDSPLDTQYF. The chain uses TRBV11-2 and TRBJ2-3; D gene uncertain. CDR3 length equals 14 residues. V was trimmed by 0 bases and J by 6 bases, leaving 10 bases between them. Germline CDR1 and CDR2: SGHAT and FQNNGV.

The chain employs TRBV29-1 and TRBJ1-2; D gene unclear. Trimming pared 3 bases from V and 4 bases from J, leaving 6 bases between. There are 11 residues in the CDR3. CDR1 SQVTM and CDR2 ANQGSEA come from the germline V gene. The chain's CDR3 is CSVDAAYGYTF. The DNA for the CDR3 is TGCAGCGTTGACGCAGCCTATGGCTACACCTTC.

CDR3 DNA sequence: TGTGCCAGCAGTGATAGTAGCGGAGGAAACACCGGGGAGCTGTTTTTT. Translated: CASSDSSGGNTGELFF. V and J are TRBV2 and TRBJ2-2, with D possibly being TRBD2 (6 bases). The V end was cut by 3 bases, the J end by 2 bases, with 13 bases between. CDR1 and CDR2 (germline): SNHLY, FYNNEI. The CDR3 consists of 16 residues.

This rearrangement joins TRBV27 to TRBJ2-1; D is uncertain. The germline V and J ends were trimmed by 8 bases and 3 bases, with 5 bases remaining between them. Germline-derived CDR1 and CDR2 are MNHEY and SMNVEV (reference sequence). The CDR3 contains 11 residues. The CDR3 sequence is CASGRYNEQFF. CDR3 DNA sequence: TGTGCCAGCGGTCGCTACAATGAGCAGTTCTTC.

CDR3 in amino acids: CASSGDQETQYF. DNA for the CDR3: TGTGCCAGCAGTGGGGATCAAGAGACCCAGTACTTC. This chain links TRBV28 with TRBJ2-5; no reliable D call. CDR1 and CDR2 (germline): MDHEN, SYDVKM. The CDR3 consists of 12 residues. V lost 5 bases and J 2 bases, leaving 6 bases between the germline ends.

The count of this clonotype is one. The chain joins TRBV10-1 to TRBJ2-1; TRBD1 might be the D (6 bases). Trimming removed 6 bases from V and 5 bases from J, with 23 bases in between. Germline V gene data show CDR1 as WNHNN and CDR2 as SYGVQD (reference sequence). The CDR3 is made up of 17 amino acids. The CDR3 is CASSAGRGGGWHNEQFF. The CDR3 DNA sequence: TGCGCCAGCAGCGCCGGCCGAGGGGGTGGCTGGCACAATGAGCAGTTCTTC.

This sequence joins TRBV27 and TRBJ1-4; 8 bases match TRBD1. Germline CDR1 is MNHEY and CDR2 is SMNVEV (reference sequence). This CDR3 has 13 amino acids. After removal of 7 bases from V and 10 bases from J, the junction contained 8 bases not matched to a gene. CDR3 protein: CASTRQGMGKLFF. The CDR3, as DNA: TGTGCCAGCACCCGACAGGGGATGGGAAAACTGTTTTTT.

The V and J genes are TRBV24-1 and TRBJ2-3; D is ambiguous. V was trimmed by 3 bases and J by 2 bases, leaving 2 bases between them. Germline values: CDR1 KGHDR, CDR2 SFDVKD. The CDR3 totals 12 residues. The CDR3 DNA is TGTGCCACCAGTGATAACACAGATACGCAGTATTTT. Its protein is CATSDNTDTQYF.

The CDR3 region is CASSQGHSYEQYF. The CDR3 DNA reads as TGCGCCAGCAGCCAGGGCCACTCCTACGAGCAGTACTTC. This chain links TRBV4-1 with TRBJ2-7; D remains ambiguous. The germline V gene has CDR1 MGHRA and CDR2 YSYEKL. The CDR3 runs to 13 residues. Trimming took off 3 bases at V and 0 bases at J, with 6 bases between the two ends.

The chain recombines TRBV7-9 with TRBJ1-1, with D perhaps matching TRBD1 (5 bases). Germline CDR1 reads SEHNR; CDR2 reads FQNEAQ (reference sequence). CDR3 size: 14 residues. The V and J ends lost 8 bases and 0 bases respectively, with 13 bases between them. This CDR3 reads CASPPGPMNTEAFF. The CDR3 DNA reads TGTGCCAGCCCCCCGGGACCGATGAACACTGAAGCTTTCTTT.

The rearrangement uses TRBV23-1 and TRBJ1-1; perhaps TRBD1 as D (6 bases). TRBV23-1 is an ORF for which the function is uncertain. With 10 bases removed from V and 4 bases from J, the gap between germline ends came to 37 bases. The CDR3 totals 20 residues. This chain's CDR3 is CATQPSGNRTAQGSGTEAFF. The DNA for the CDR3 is TGCGCCACCCAACCTAGTGGAAATAGGACAGCCCAGGGTAGTGGCACTGAAGCTTTCTTT.

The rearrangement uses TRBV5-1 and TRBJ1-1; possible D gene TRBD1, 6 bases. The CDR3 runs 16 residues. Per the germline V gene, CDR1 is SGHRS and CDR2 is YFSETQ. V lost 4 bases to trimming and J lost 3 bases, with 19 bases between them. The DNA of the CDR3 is TGCGCCAGCAGCCTAATGATGGACAGCTTGGACACTGAAGCTTTCTTT. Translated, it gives CASSLMMDSLDTEAFF.

CDR3 sequence: CASSQLGAGGRYEQYF. CDR3 DNA sequence: TGTGCCAGCAGCCAGCTAGGGGCCGGGGGTAGGTACGAGCAGTACTTC. The chain couples TRBV7-2 to TRBJ2-7; D is possibly TRBD2 (6 bases). The CDR3 spans 16 residues. Between the trimmed V and J ends, which lost 5 bases and 4 bases, there was a span of 21 bases. Germline V gene sequence: CDR1 SGHTA, CDR2 FQGNSA.

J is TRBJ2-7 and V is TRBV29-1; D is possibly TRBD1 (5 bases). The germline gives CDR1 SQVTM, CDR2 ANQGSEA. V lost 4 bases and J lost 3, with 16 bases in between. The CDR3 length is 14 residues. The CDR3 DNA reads TGCAGCGTTGCTGAACAGGACATGGACTACGAGCAGTACTTC. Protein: CSVAEQDMDYEQYF.

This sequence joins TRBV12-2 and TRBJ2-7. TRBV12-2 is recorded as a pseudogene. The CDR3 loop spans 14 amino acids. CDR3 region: CASRFHGSAGEQYF. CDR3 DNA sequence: TGTGCAAGTCGCTTCCACGGGTCCGCCGGCGAGCAGTACTTC.

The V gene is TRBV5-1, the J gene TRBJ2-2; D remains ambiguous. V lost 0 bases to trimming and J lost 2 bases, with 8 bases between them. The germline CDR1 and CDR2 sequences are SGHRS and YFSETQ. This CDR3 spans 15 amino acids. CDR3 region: CASSLARVNTGELFF. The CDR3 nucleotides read TGCGCCAGCAGCTTGGCCCGGGTAAACACCGGGGAGCTGTTTTTT. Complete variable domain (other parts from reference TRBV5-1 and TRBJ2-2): KAGVTQTPRYLIKTRGQQVTLSCSPISGHRSVSWYQQTPGQGLQFLFEYFSETQRNKGNFPGRFSGRQFSNSRSEMNVSTLELGDSALYLCASSLARVNTGELFFGEGSRLTVL.

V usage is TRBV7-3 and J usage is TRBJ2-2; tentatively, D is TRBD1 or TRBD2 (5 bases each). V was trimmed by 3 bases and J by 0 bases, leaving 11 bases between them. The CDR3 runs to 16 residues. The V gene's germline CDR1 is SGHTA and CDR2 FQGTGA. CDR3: CASSFTGTTNTGELFF. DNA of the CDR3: TGTGCCAGCAGCTTTACCGGGACGACGAACACCGGGGAGCTGTTTTTT.

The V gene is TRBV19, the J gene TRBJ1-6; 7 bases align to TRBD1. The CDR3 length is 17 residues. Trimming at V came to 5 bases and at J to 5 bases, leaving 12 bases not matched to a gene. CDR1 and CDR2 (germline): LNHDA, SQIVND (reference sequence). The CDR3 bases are TGTGCCAGTAGTGATCGTTTCGGCGGGACAGATAATTCACCCCTCCACTTT. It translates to CASSDRFGGTDNSPLHF.

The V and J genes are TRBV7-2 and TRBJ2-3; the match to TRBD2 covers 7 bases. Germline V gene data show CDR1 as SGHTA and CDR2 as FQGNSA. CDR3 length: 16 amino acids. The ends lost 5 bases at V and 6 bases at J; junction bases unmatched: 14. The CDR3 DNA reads TGTGCCAGCAGCCCTCCCTGGGCGGGAGAAGAGGATACGCAGTATTTT. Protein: CASSPPWAGEEDTQYF.

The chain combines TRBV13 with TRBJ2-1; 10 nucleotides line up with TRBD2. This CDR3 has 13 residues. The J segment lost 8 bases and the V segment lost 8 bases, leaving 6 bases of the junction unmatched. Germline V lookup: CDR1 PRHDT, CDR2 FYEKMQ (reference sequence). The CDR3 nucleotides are TGTGCCAGCGCAAGCGGGAGGGCCGATGAGCAGTTCTTC. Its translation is CASASGRADEQFF. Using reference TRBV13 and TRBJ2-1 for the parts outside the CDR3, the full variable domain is AAGVIQSPRHLIKEKRETATLKCYPIPRHDTVYWYQQGPGQDPQFLISFYEKMQSDKGSIPDRFSAQQFSDYHSELNMSSLELGDSALYFCASASGRADEQFFGPGTRLTVL.

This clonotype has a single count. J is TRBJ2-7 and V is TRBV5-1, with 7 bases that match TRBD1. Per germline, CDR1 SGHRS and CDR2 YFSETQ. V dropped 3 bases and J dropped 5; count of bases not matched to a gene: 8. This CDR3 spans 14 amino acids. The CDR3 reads CASSSTGTEDEQYF. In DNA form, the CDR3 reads TGCGCCAGCAGCTCAACCGGGACAGAAGACGAGCAGTACTTC.

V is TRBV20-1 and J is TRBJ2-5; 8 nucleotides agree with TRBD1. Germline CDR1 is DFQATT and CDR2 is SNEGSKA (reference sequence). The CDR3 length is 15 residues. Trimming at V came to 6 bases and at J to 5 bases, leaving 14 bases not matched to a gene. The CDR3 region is CSAGEGTGPMETQYF. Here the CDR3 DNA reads TGCAGTGCGGGGGAAGGGACAGGACCTATGGAGACCCAGTACTTC.

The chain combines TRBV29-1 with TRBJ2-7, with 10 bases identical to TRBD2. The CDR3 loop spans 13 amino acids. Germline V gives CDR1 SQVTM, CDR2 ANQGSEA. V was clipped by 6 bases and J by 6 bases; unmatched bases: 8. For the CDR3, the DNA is TGCAGCGTACTAGCGGGACGAACGCGCGAGCAGTACTTC. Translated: CSVLAGRTREQYF.

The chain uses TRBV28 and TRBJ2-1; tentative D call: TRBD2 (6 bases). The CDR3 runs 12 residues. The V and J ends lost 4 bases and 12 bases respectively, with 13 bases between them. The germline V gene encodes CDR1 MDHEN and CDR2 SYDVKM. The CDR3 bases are TGTGCCAGCAGTTCCACTAGCAGCCTGCAGTTCTTC. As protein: CASSSTSSLQFF. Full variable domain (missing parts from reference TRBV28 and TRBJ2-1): DVKVTQSSRYLVKRTGEKVFLECVQDMDHENMFWYRQDPGLGLRLIYFSYDVKMKEKGDIPEGYSVSREKKERFSLILESASTNQTSMYLCASSSTSSLQFFGPGTRLTVL.

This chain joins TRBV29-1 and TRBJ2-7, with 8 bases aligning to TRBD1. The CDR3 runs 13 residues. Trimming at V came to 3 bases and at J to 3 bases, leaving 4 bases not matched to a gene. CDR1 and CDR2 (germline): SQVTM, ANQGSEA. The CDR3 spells CSVEWTGRYEQYF. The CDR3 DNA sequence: TGCAGCGTTGAGTGGACAGGGCGCTACGAGCAGTACTTC.